Below, 21 T cell receptor beta chains from the same sample are listed, as sequenced in a study of T cells after yellow fever vaccination. Using its own MiXCR run on the 5' RACE reads, TCRdb lists one record per CDR3 protein. The table shows under 400,000 distinct CDR3 sequences, with around 12% occurring only once. The sequencing used CD4+ T cells sorted from PBMCs, collected 15 days after the yellow fever booster vaccination. The receptors were sampled from a man between 18 and 29 years old who received the YFV17D yellow fever vaccine.

This clonotype was picked up a small number of times. The gene calls are TRBV5-5 and TRBJ2-5; 7 nucleotides line up with TRBD1. The V and J ends lost 6 bases and 4 bases, in that order; junction bases with no gene match: 12. Germline V gene sequence: CDR1 SGHKS, CDR2 YYEKEE (reference sequence). CDR3 length equals 15 residues. The CDR3 is CASTPGQGVGETQYF. Written as DNA, the CDR3 is TGTGCCAGCACCCCGGGGCAGGGGGTCGGAGAGACCCAGTACTTC.

Only a few counts were recorded for this clonotype. The J gene is TRBJ2-5, the V gene TRBV5-1, with 9 nucleotides matching TRBD2. CDR1 and CDR2 (germline): SGHRS, YFSETQ. The CDR3 extends over 15 amino acids. V trimming: 0 bases; J trimming: 4 bases; junction bases outside the gene matches: 4. The CDR3 reads CASSLVSGGRETQYF. The CDR3, as DNA: TGCGCCAGCAGCTTGGTTAGCGGGGGCCGAGAGACCCAGTACTTC.

The chain couples TRBV29-1 to TRBJ2-5; possible D gene TRBD2, 5 bases. V was pared by 4 bases and J by 4 bases, with 7 bases between. Germline V lookup: CDR1 SQVTM, CDR2 ANQGSEA. The CDR3 runs 11 residues. CDR3 in amino acids: CSVARGETQYF. CDR3 sequence (DNA): TGCAGCGTTGCCCGGGGAGAGACCCAGTACTTC.

This sequence joins TRBV2 and TRBJ2-3; D is ambiguous. This CDR3 has 13 residues. Germline assignment: CDR1 SNHLY and CDR2 FYNNEI. V lost 3 bases, J lost 5 bases, and 9 bases lay in between. CDR3 DNA sequence: TGTGCCAGCAGTGACCAACTTGGAGATACGCAGTATTTT. This codes for CASSDQLGDTQYF.

This clonotype was observed a handful of times. The CDR3 protein is CASSVVVGGQGYGKTEAFF. CDR3 nucleotide sequence: TGTGCCAGCAGCGTAGTCGTCGGTGGGCAGGGGTACGGAAAAACTGAAGCTTTCTTT. This chain connects TRBV9 to TRBJ1-1; D is possibly TRBD1 (6 bases). The CDR3 is made up of 19 amino acids. Germline loops: CDR1 SGDLS, CDR2 YYNGEE. Between the trimmed V and J ends, which lost 0 bases and 5 bases, there was a span of 26 bases.

The table lists this clonotype with a few counts. The genes are TRBV18 and TRBJ1-1; D might be TRBD1 (6 bases). This CDR3 has 13 amino acids. Germline assignment: CDR1 KGHSH and CDR2 LQKENI. The germline V and J ends were trimmed by 2 bases and 11 bases, with 15 bases remaining between them. CDR3 residues: CASSPAGARPAFF. CDR3 bases: TGTGCCAGCTCACCAGCAGGGGCGCGCCCGGCTTTCTTT.

This clonotype has only a few counts. V is TRBV11-1 and J is TRBJ2-1; D tentatively reads TRBD1 or TRBD2 (6 bases each). This CDR3 has 14 amino acids. Germline values: CDR1 SGHAT, CDR2 FQDESV (reference sequence). The V and J ends lost 3 bases and 5 bases respectively, with 11 bases between them. The CDR3 DNA sequence: TGTGCCAGCAGCTTGCTAGGGGGGCACAATGAGCAGTTCTTC. It codes for CASSLLGGHNEQFF.

The V and J genes are TRBV6-2 or TRBV6-3 and TRBJ2-3; 9 bases are shared with TRBD2. The trim removed 6 bases at V and 5 bases at J, leaving 6 bases unmatched. This CDR3 spans 14 amino acids. The V gene's germline CDR1 is MNHEY and CDR2 SVGEGT. CDR3 residues: CASRRTSVGDTQYF. The CDR3 DNA reads as TGTGCCAGCAGAAGGACTAGCGTTGGAGATACGCAGTATTTT.

This chain joins TRBV5-1 and TRBJ2-5; 8 positions agree with TRBD2. The V gene's germline CDR1 is SGHRS and CDR2 YFSETQ. This CDR3 spans 15 amino acids. V lost 0 bases to trimming and J lost 2 bases; unmatched junction nucleotides: 3. CDR3 nucleotide sequence: TGCGCCAGCAGCTTGGGAGCGGGGGTGCAAGAGACCCAGTACTTC. It specifies CASSLGAGVQETQYF.

In DNA, the CDR3 is TGTGCCAGCAGCCAAGGCAGGTGGGAGAACACCGGGGAGCTGTTTTTT. It specifies CASSQGRWENTGELFF. The chain has TRBV14 and TRBJ2-2; D not resolved. Germline loops: CDR1 SGHDN, CDR2 FVKESK. This CDR3 has 16 residues. The V and J ends lost 1 base and 1 base respectively, with 10 bases between them.

Only a few counts were recorded for this clonotype. This chain connects TRBV24-1 to TRBJ2-1; D ambiguous. Trimming shortened V by 2 bases and J by 7 bases, and 2 bases separated the two germline ends. The CDR3 has 11 residues. The germline CDR1 and CDR2 sequences are KGHDR and SFDVKD. CDR3 in amino acids: CATSDYNEQFF. CDR3 in DNA: TGTGCCACCAGTGATTATAATGAGCAGTTCTTC.

This chain uses TRBV20-1 with TRBJ2-1; 7 bases are shared with TRBD2. In germline, CDR1 is DFQATT, CDR2 SNEGSKA (reference sequence). This CDR3 contains 13 residues. Trimming took 5 bases from V and 8 from J; bases not matched to a gene: 9. The CDR3 sequence is CSAPMGGTDEQFF. In nucleotides, the CDR3 is TGCAGTGCTCCGATGGGGGGGACGGATGAGCAGTTCTTC.

This chain uses TRBV2 with TRBJ2-5; TRBD1 matches 7 bases. CDR1 and CDR2 (germline): SNHLY, FYNNEI. The CDR3 extends over 14 amino acids. Trimming removed 6 bases from V and 7 bases from J; junction bases left unmatched: 11. In DNA, the CDR3 is TGTGCCAGCAGAGGACAGGCGCCGATAGGGACCCAGTACTTC. As protein: CASRGQAPIGTQYF.

The V and J genes are TRBV4-2 and TRBJ1-2; 7 nucleotides match TRBD1. J lost 4 bases, V lost 1 base, and 6 bases had no gene match. CDR1 and CDR2 (germline): LGHNA, YNFKEQ. CDR3 length equals 15 residues. This CDR3 reads CASSQAQGSGYGYTF. Here the CDR3 DNA reads TGTGCCAGCAGCCAAGCACAGGGGTCTGGCTATGGCTACACCTTC.

This clonotype showed up just a few times. The rearrangement links TRBV29-1 to TRBJ2-3; a weak D match, TRBD1 (8 bases). This CDR3 comprises 14 residues. The V gene lost 7 bases and the J gene lost 2 bases, with 16 bases spanning the gap. CDR1 and CDR2 from the germline V gene are SQVTM and ANQGSEA. The CDR3 reads CSATGGGYTDTQYF. CDR3 nucleotide sequence: TGCAGCGCCACAGGGGGGGGATACACAGATACGCAGTATTTT.

This clonotype was counted a few times. J is TRBJ1-5 and V is TRBV9; D call uncertain. The V and J ends lost 4 bases and 6 bases respectively, with 14 bases between them. CDR1 SGDLS and CDR2 YYNGEE come from the germline V gene. The CDR3 is made up of 14 amino acids. The CDR3 nucleotides read TGTGCCAGCAGCCCTAGAGAGGGAACTCAGCCCCAGCATTTT. Amino acids: CASSPREGTQPQHF.

This clonotype has a handful of counts. This chain uses TRBV7-9 with TRBJ1-3, with 7 nucleotides matching TRBD1. Trimming at V came to 0 bases and at J to 2 bases, leaving 4 bases not matched to a gene. Germline V CDR1 and CDR2: SEHNR, FQNEAQ (reference sequence). The CDR3 is 16 residues long. The CDR3 coding sequence is TGTGCCAGCAGCTTAGCGCCAGGGGGTCCTGGAAACACCATATATTTT. This translates into CASSLAPGGPGNTIYF. Combining the CDR3 with reference TRBV7-9 and TRBJ1-3 gives the whole variable domain DTGVSQNPRHKITKRGQNVTFRCDPISEHNRLYWYRQTLGQGPEFLTYFQNEAQLEKSRLLSDRFSAERPKGSFSTLEIQRTEQGDSAMYLCASSLAPGGPGNTIYFGEGSWLTVV.

As to this clonotype: A much larger clone lies a single base off, so this may be a read error. The V call is TRBV7-9, the J call TRBJ2-3, with D unresolved. Germline V gene lookup returns CDR1 SEHNR and CDR2 FQNEAQ (reference sequence). The length of the CDR3 is 14 residues. CDR3 amino acids: CASSLAGFTDPQYF. The CDR3, as DNA: TGTGCCAGCAGCTTAGCAGGGTTCACAGATCCGCAGTATTTT.

This clonotype was seen more than once but under ten times. This chain connects TRBV7-8 to TRBJ2-1; the D gene could be TRBD1 or TRBD2 (6 bases each). Looked up from germline, CDR1 is SGHVS and CDR2 is FQNEAQ. The CDR3 length is 13 residues. V shed 2 bases and J shed 9 bases, with 11 bases lying between them. The CDR3 is CASSLQGRGEQFF. The DNA for the CDR3 is TGTGCCAGCAGCTTACAGGGGCGGGGTGAGCAGTTCTTC.

This clonotype was counted a few times. The gene calls are TRBV6-2 or TRBV6-3 and TRBJ1-1, with 8 bases matching TRBD1. Trimming removed 5 bases from V and 5 bases from J; junction bases left unmatched: 7. CDR1 MNHEY and CDR2 SVGEGT come from the germline V gene. This CDR3 is 14 amino acids long. Written as DNA, the CDR3 is TGTGCCAGCAGTCAGCAGGGGGCTGGAACTGAAGCTTTCTTT. Residues: CASSQQGAGTEAFF.

J is TRBJ2-5 and V is TRBV12-3 or TRBV12-4; 7 positions agree with TRBD2. With V trimmed by 3 bases and J by 4 bases, 5 bases remained unmatched. This CDR3 has 14 amino acids. CDR3 sequence reads: CASSFGGGVETQYF. CDR3 DNA: TGTGCCAGCAGTTTTGGGGGGGGAGTAGAGACCCAGTACTTC.